The rows below give T cell receptor beta chains drawn from one sample of a study of blood T cell repertoires in COVID-19. TCRdb's table, derived via immunoSEQ multiplex PCR, lists solely in-frame clones and lacks some. This repertoire shows approximately 460,000 clones, 85% to 90% found once; its top ten account for about 0.91%. The sequencing sample was made of peripheral blood. All receptors derive from a man in his late teens or twenties with COVID-19, enrolled during active disease. CDR3s include the opening cysteine and the closing phenylalanine or tryptophan. A D gene is named only where the DNA matches it firmly. Expanded clones are given a class, and other clones once, few, many or no size at all.

clone_size	j_call	v_call	d_call	cdr3_aa	cdr3_nt
few	TRBJ2-2	TRBV7-9	NA	CASSRDTGELFF	TGTGCCAGCAGTCGCGACACCGGGGAGCTGTTTTTT
NA	TRBJ2-3	TRBV10-3	TRBD2	CAIMPTSGTQGDTQYF	TGTGCCATCATGCCGACTAGCGGGACACAGGGAGATACGCAGTATTTT
once	TRBJ2-4	TRBV5-6	NA	CASSEERFSSKNIQYF	TGTGCCAGCAGCGAAGAGCGTTTTTCCTCCAAAAACATTCAGTACTTC
NA	TRBJ2-1	TRBV7-9	TRBD2	CASSLGSGGLADNEQFF	TGTGCCAGCAGCTTAGGTAGCGGGGGCCTCGCGGACAATGAGCAGTTCTTC
NA	TRBJ2-3	TRBV7-9	TRBD2	CASSLDLAGTDTQYF	TGTGCCAGCAGCTTAGATCTAGCGGGCACAGATACGCAGTATTTT
once	TRBJ2-7	TRBV29-1	NA	CSVYQFDSYEQYF	TGCAGCGTTTATCAATTCGACAGCTACGAGCAGTACTTC
NA	TRBJ1-4	TRBV5-8	TRBD1	CASSRDRGSLFF	TGTGCCAGCAGCAGGGACAGGGGCAGCCTGTTTTTT
NA	TRBJ2-7	TRBV2	TRBD2	CASRDPVWGGKSYEQYF	TGTGCCAGCAGGGATCCTGTTTGGGGGGGAAAGTCCTACGAGCAGTACTTC
NA	TRBJ1-4	TRBV10-2	TRBD1	CASSGQGANEKLFF	TGCGCCAGCAGCGGACAGGGGGCGAATGAAAAACTGTTTTTT
NA	TRBJ2-1	TRBV3-1/TRBV3-2	TRBD2	CASSRKGLAGNEQFF	TGTGCCAGCAGCCGAAAGGGACTAGCGGGTAATGAGCAGTTCTTC
NA	TRBJ1-2	TRBV4-2	TRBD1	CASSQEAGGTGDYGYTF	TGTGCCAGCAGCCAAGAAGCAGGCGGGACAGGGGACTATGGCTACACCTTC
once	TRBJ1-5	TRBV21-1	NA	CASSKGTYGGQGKVKHF	TGTGCCAGCAGCAAAGGAACCTATGGAGGGCAGGGTAAAGTTAAGCATTTT
NA	TRBJ2-2	TRBV6-6	NA	CASTRTDTNTGELFF	TGTGCCAGCACCCGGACAGACACGAACACCGGGGAGCTGTTTTTT
NA	TRBJ2-1	TRBV5-4	TRBD1	CASFPGQGGNEQFF	TGTGCCAGCTTTCCGGGACAGGGAGGAAATGAGCAGTTCTTC
NA	TRBJ1-5	TRBV6-6	TRBD1	CASSPDRGGRPQHF	TGTGCCAGCAGCCCGGACAGGGGAGGCCGGCCCCAGCATTTT
NA	TRBJ1-2	TRBV5-1	NA	CASSLEVPSGYGYTF	TGCGCCAGCAGCTTGGAGGTGCCTAGCGGCTATGGCTACACCTTC
NA	TRBJ2-7	TRBV2	NA	CASTREQDPYEQYF	TGTGCCAGCACCAGGGAACAGGACCCCTACGAGCAGTACTTC
few	TRBJ1-1	TRBV6-5	TRBD1	CASRKTGLNTEAFF	TGTGCCAGCAGGAAGACAGGGCTTAACACTGAAGCTTTCTTT
NA	TRBJ1-2	TRBV7-9	NA	CASSPRAGYYGYTF	TGTGCCAGCAGCCCGCGCGCAGGGTACTATGGCTACACCTTC
NA	TRBJ2-2	TRBV10-2	TRBD1	CASSVAGGFGELFF	TGCGCCAGCAGTGTGGCAGGGGGCTTCGGGGAGCTGTTTTTT
NA	TRBJ1-2	TRBV5-1	TRBD1	CASSRDRDGYTF	TGCGCCAGCAGCCGGGACAGGGACGGCTACACCTTC
NA	TRBJ1-2	TRBV4-1	NA	CASSQVGRVKYGYTF	TGCGCCAGCAGCCAAGTGGGCAGGGTAAAGTATGGCTACACCTTC
NA	TRBJ1-1	TRBV5-1	NA	CASSVSPNTEAFF	TGCGCCAGCAGCGTATCCCCGAACACTGAAGCTTTCTTT
NA	TRBJ2-7	TRBV11-2	NA	CASSIGSRVYEQYF	TGTGCCAGCAGCATCGGGAGCAGGGTCTACGAGCAGTACTTC
NA	TRBJ1-2	TRBV18	NA	CASSPPDNPYGYTF	TGTGCCAGCTCACCCCCGGACAACCCCTATGGCTACACCTTC
NA	TRBJ2-5	TRBV7-6	NA	CAIRLEAWETQYF	TGTGCCATCCGACTAGAGGCTTGGGAGACCCAGTACTTC
NA	TRBJ2-3	TRBV18	NA	CASSPRQALTDTQYF	TGTGCCAGCTCACCACGACAAGCTCTGACGGATACGCAGTATTTT
few	TRBJ2-5	TRBV30	NA	CAGPSGDCPGETQYF	TGTGCCGGACCTTCGGGGGACTGTCCGGGGGAGACCCAGTACTTC
NA	TRBJ1-2	TRBV2	TRBD1	CASRPQGAGGYTF	TGTGCCAGCAGACCACAGGGGGCCGGTGGCTACACCTTC
NA	TRBJ1-1	TRBV3-1/TRBV3-2	NA	CASSQETGKIAEAFF	TGTGCCAGCAGCCAGGAGACGGGGAAGATTGCTGAAGCTTTCTTT
once	TRBJ1-4	TRBV4-1	NA	CASSRHTRESGNEKLFF	TGCGCCAGCAGCCGCCACACCCGGGAGAGTGGAAATGAAAAACTGTTTTTT
NA	TRBJ1-6	TRBV27	NA	CASTSGNSPLHF	TGTGCCAGCACCTCGGGTAATTCACCCCTCCACTTT
NA	TRBJ2-1	TRBV7-2	TRBD2	CASSSRGTSGSSYNEQFF	TGTGCCAGCAGCTCACGTGGGACTAGCGGTTCTTCCTACAATGAGCAGTTCTTC
NA	TRBJ1-2	TRBV12-3/TRBV12-4	NA	CASSLWRGDGYTF	TGTGCCAGCAGTTTATGGAGAGGTGATGGCTACACCTTC
few	TRBJ2-2	TRBV10-1	NA	CASSNTPTGELFF	TGCGCCAGCAGTAACACCCCGACCGGGGAGCTGTTTTTT
NA	TRBJ1-1	TRBV5-1	TRBD1	CASSQRTGGGSNTEAFF	TGCGCCAGCAGCCAAAGGACAGGGGGAGGTTCGAACACTGAAGCTTTCTTT
NA	TRBJ2-1	TRBV5-5	TRBD1	CASSLEGDSYNEQFF	TGTGCCAGCAGCTTGGAGGGGGACAGCTACAATGAGCAGTTCTTC
NA	TRBJ1-3	TRBV6-5	NA	CASSRTGDSGNTIYF	TGTGCCAGCAGTAGAACAGGTGACTCTGGAAACACCATATATTTT
NA	TRBJ1-1	TRBV28	TRBD1	CASSLPTGATEAFF	TGTGCCAGCAGTCTTCCGACAGGGGCCACTGAAGCTTTCTTT
NA	TRBJ1-2	TRBV27	NA	CASSLQGQGGYTF	TGTGCCAGCAGTTTACAGGGGCAAGGTGGCTACACCTTC
NA	TRBJ2-7	TRBV9	TRBD2	CASSLGLADYEQYF	TGTGCCAGCAGCCTGGGACTAGCGGACTACGAGCAGTACTTC
NA	TRBJ1-1	TRBV6-5	NA	CASAGFLHTEAFF	TGTGCCAGCGCCGGGTTCCTTCACACTGAAGCTTTCTTT
few	TRBJ2-5	TRBV5-6	TRBD1	CASSDPQGASKTQYF	TGTGCCAGCAGCGACCCACAGGGGGCGTCTAAGACCCAGTACTTC
NA	TRBJ2-7	TRBV7-2	NA	CASSLAGGLYEQYF	TGTGCCAGCAGCTTAGCGGGAGGACTCTACGAGCAGTACTTC
NA	TRBJ2-2	TRBV4-2	NA	CASSQDLVKAVTGELFF	TGTGCCAGCAGCCAAGATCTCGTCAAGGCGGTAACCGGGGAGCTGTTTTTT
NA	TRBJ2-5	TRBV24-1	NA	CATSDLRGETQYF	TGTGCCACCAGTGATTTGCGAGGAGAGACCCAGTACTTC
NA	TRBJ2-7	TRBV14	NA	CASSHGGLSSYEQYF	TGTGCCAGCAGCCACGGGGGACTTAGTTCCTACGAGCAGTACTTC
NA	TRBJ1-5	TRBV19	NA	CASTKLGPGGGQPQHF	TGTGCCAGTACTAAACTAGGTCCAGGAGGTGGTCAGCCCCAGCATTTT
few	TRBJ1-1	TRBV6-5	NA	CASRGGVANTEAFF	TGTGCCAGCAGGGGAGGGGTGGCGAACACTGAAGCTTTCTTT
NA	TRBJ1-1	TRBV13	TRBD1	CASSDPDRGFDTEAFF	TGTGCCAGCAGCGACCCGGACAGGGGTTTCGACACTGAAGCTTTCTTT
NA	TRBJ1-4	TRBV14	TRBD1	CASSLDRGYGEKLFF	TGTGCCAGCAGCCTAGACAGGGGGTACGGCGAAAAACTGTTTTTT
NA	TRBJ1-2	TRBV10-1	NA	CASSKAGSYGYTF	TGCGCCAGCAGTAAGGCAGGGTCCTATGGCTACACCTTC